The 9 T cell receptor beta chains in this list originate from one sample, sequenced in a study of beta chain features in type 1 diabetes. The sequenced template was cDNA made from the entire isolated RNA. The method was immunoSEQ multiplex PCR; TCRdb's version includes in-frame clones alone and lacks a portion of them. The sample shows around 710,000 clones, 9.5% to 15% of them seen only once. What these receptors recognize is not known. The study, taken as a whole, reports: People with Type 1 diabetes carried modestly yet significantly shorter TCRB CDR3s in all four CD4+ subsets.

Specimen: naive CD4+ T cells from blood. Receptors were obtained from a man aged 25 to 40 with type 1 diabetes.

The chain has TRBV29-1 and TRBJ1-5, with TRBD1 identical over 10 bases. This CDR3 has 13 amino acids. The V segment lost 6 bases and the J segment 5 bases; nucleotides outside the gene matches: 4. Germline CDR1 and CDR2: SQVTM and ANQGSEA. The CDR3 DNA follows: TGCAGCGTGGGGACAGGGGCAGATCAGCCCCAGCATTTT. Its translation is CSVGTGADQPQHF. The whole variable domain, remainder taken from reference TRBV29-1 and TRBJ1-5, is SAVISQKPSRDICQRGTSLTIQCQVDSQVTMMFWYRQQPGQSLTLIATANQGSEATYESGFVIDKFPISRPNLTFSTLTVSNMSPEDSSIYLCSVGTGADQPQHFGDGTRLSIL.

This clone was counted a few times. The V and J genes are TRBV7-2 and TRBJ1-5; D is ambiguous. Trimming pared 1 base from V and 5 bases from J, leaving 12 bases between. This CDR3 is built from 15 residues. Germline V CDR1 and CDR2: SGHTA, FQGNSA. CDR3 sequence reads: CASSLEPRGDQPQHF. CDR3 sequence (DNA): TGTGCCAGCAGCTTAGAACCCCGAGGTGATCAGCCCCAGCATTTT.

V is TRBV27 and J is TRBJ1-4; 8 nucleotides agree with TRBD1. J gave up 7 bases and V 3 bases, and 7 bases lay outside the gene matches. Looked up from germline, CDR1 is MNHEY and CDR2 is SMNVEV (reference sequence). The CDR3 length is 15 residues. The DNA of the CDR3 is TGTGCCAGCAGTTTCAGGGGGCAGGAGGTTGAAAAACTGTTTTTT. As protein: CASSFRGQEVEKLFF.

This clone has only a few counts. This sample includes further DNA sequences coding for the same CDR3. V usage is TRBV30 and J usage is TRBJ2-3; D unresolved. V was trimmed by 0 bases and J by 6 bases, leaving 4 bases between them. This CDR3 has 11 residues. Germline values: CDR1 GTSNPN, CDR2 SVGIG (reference sequence). The CDR3 here is CAWSVGDTQYF. CDR3 DNA sequence: TGTGCCTGGAGTGTAGGTGATACGCAGTATTTT. The variable domain in full, completed from reference TRBV30 and TRBJ2-3, reads SQTIHQWPATLVQPVGSPLSLECTVEGTSNPNLYWYRQAAGRGLQLLFYSVGIGQISSEVPQNLSASRPQDRQFILSSKKLLLSDSGFYLCAWSVGDTQYFGPGTRLTVL.

This clone turned up a few times. This rearrangement joins TRBV14 to TRBJ1-2; D remains ambiguous. The V gene's germline CDR1 is SGHDN and CDR2 FVKESK. Deletions cut 3 bases from V and 5 bases from J, with 10 bases between. This CDR3 has 13 amino acids. This CDR3 reads CASSQNMEYGYTF. Written as DNA, the CDR3 is TGTGCCAGCAGCCAGAACATGGAGTATGGCTACACCTTC.

The chain employs TRBV5-1 and TRBJ2-2; either TRBD1 or TRBD2 may supply D (5 bases each). The CDR3 totals 13 residues. The V gene's germline CDR1 is SGHRS and CDR2 YFSETQ. The V gene lost 6 bases and the J gene lost 3 bases, with 9 bases spanning the gap. The CDR3 reads CASMRGDTGELFF. The CDR3 bases are TGCGCCAGCATGAGGGGAGACACCGGGGAGCTGTTTTTT.

This clone was seen more than once but under ten times. V and J are TRBV27 and TRBJ2-6; 8 nucleotides match TRBD1. Losses at the gene ends were 5 bases for V and 3 bases for J; bases not matched to a gene: 3. CDR1 and CDR2 (germline): MNHEY, SMNVEV (reference sequence). The CDR3 length is 15 residues. The CDR3, as DNA: TGTGCCAGCAGTAGTACAGGGGGTGGGGCCAACGTCCTGACTTTC. It specifies CASSSTGGGANVLTF.

This chain links TRBV4-3 with TRBJ1-5; possibly TRBD1 for D (6 bases). In germline, CDR1 is LGHNA, CDR2 YSLEER. This CDR3 comprises 15 residues. Trimming took 0 bases from V and 7 from J, leaving 13 bases between them. The CDR3 here is CASSQEGGGFQPQHF. The CDR3, as DNA: TGCGCCAGCAGCCAAGAAGGGGGAGGGTTCCAGCCCCAGCATTTT.

This clone was detected only a few times. The chain joins TRBV6-5 to TRBJ2-7; maybe TRBD2 (6 bases). Trimming took off 5 bases at V and 2 bases at J, with 16 bases between the two ends. The CDR3 spans 15 residues. The V gene's germline CDR1 is MNHEY and CDR2 SVGAGI. This chain's CDR3 is CASSPSLTGAYEQYF. The CDR3 DNA is TGTGCCAGCAGTCCTTCCCTCACGGGGGCCTACGAGCAGTACTTC.